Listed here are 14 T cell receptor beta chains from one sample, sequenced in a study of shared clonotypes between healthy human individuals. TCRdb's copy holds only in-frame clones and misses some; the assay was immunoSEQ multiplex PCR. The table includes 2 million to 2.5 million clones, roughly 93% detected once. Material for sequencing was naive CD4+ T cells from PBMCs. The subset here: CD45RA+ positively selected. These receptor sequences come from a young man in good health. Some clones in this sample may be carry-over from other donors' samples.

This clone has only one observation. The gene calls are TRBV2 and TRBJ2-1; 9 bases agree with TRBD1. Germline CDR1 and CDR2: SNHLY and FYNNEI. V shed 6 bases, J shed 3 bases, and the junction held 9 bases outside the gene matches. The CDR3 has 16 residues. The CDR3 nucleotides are TGTGCCAGCAGGCAATCGGGGACAGGGAACTACAATGAGCAGTTCTTC. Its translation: CASRQSGTGNYNEQFF.

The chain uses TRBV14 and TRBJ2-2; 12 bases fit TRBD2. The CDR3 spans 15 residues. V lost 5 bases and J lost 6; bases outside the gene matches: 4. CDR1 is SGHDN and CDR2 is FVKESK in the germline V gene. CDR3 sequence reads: CASSDRLAGAGELFF. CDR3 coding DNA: TGTGCCAGCAGCGACCGACTAGCGGGAGCCGGGGAGCTGTTTTTT.

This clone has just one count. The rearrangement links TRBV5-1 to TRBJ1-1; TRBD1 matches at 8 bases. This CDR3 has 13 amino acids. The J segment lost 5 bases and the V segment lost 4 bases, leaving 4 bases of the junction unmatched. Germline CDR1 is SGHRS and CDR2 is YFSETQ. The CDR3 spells CASSQGAVTEAFF. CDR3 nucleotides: TGCGCCAGCAGCCAGGGGGCGGTAACTGAAGCTTTCTTT.

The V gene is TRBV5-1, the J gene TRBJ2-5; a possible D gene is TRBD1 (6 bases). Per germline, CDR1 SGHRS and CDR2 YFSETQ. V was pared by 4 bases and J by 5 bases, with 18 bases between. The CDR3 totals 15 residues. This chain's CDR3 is CASSRMSGTPETQYF. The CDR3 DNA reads TGCGCCAGCAGCCGGATGTCCGGGACACCCGAGACCCAGTACTTC.

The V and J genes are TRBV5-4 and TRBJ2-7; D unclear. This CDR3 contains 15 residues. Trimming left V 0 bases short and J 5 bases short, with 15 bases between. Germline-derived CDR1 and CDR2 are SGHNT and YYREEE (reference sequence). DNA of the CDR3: TGTGCCAGCAGCTTGGATTGGCAAAGGTATCACGAGCAGTACTTC. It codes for CASSLDWQRYHEQYF.

The CDR3, as DNA: TGTGCCAGCAGCTTTCTAGCGGAATCCTACGAGCAGTACTTC. It codes for CASSFLAESYEQYF. V and J are TRBV7-2 and TRBJ2-7; 7 nucleotides agree with TRBD2. The germline CDR1 and CDR2 sequences are SGHTA and FQGNSA. This CDR3 contains 14 residues. V shed 3 bases, J shed 1 base, and the junction held 3 bases outside the gene matches.

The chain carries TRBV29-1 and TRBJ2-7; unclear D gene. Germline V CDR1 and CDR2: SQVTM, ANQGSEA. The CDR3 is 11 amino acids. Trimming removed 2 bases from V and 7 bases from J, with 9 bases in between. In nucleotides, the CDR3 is TGCAGCGTTGAACGAGGTAATGAGCAGTACTTC. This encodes CSVERGNEQYF.

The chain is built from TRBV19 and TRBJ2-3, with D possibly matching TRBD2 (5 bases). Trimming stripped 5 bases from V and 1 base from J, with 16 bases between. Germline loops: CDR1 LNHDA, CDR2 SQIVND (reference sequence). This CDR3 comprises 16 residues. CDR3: CASSPTRAAGTDTQYF. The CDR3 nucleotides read TGTGCCAGTAGTCCGACGAGGGCGGCGGGCACAGATACGCAGTATTTT.

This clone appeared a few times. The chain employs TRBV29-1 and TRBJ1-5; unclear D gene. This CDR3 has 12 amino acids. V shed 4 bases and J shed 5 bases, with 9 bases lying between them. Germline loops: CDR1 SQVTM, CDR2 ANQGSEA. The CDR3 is CSVGGWDQPQHF. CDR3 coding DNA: TGCAGCGTTGGAGGGTGGGATCAGCCCCAGCATTTT.

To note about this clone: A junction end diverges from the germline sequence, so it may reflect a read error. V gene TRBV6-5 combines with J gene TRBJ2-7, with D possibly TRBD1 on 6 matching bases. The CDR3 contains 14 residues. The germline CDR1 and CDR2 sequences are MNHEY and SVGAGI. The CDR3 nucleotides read TGTGCCAGCAGTTGGGCAGGGGCCTCCGACGAGCAGTACTTC. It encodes CASSWAGASDEQYF.

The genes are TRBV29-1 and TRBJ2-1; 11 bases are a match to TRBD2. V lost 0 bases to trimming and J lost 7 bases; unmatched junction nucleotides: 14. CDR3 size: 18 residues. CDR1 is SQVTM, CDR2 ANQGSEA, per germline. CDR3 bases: TGCAGCGTTGAAGATAAGGCTAGCGGGAGGAAATTCCCAAATGAGCAGTTCTTC. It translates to CSVEDKASGRKFPNEQFF.

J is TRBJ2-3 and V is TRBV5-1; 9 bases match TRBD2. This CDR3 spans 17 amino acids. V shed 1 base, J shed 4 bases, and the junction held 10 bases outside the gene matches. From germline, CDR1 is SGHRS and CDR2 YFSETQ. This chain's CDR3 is CASSLMLAGPGPDTQYF. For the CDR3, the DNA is TGCGCCAGCAGCTTGATGCTAGCGGGACCCGGGCCAGATACGCAGTATTTT.

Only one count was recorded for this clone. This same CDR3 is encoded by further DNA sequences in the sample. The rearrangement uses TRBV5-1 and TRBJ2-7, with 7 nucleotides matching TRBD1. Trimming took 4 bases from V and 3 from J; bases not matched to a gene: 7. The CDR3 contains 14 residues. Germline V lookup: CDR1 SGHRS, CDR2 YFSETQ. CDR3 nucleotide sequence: TGCGCCAGCAGCCCTGGGGCAGGGGGCTACGAGCAGTACTTC. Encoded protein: CASSPGAGGYEQYF. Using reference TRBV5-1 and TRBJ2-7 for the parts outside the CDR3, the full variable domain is KAGVTQTPRYLIKTRGQQVTLSCSPISGHRSVSWYQQTPGQGLQFLFEYFSETQRNKGNFPGRFSGRQFSNSRSEMNVSTLELGDSALYLCASSPGAGGYEQYFGPGTRLTVT.

In DNA form, the CDR3 reads TGTGCCAGCAGCTTTTCGACCGAACCACCCTCTGACTATGGCTACACCTTC. This encodes CASSFSTEPPSDYGYTF. This chain uses TRBV5-4 with TRBJ1-2, with D uncertain. V dropped 2 bases and J dropped 3 bases, with 20 bases sitting between them. The germline V gene encodes CDR1 SGHNT and CDR2 YYREEE (reference sequence). The CDR3 covers 17 residues.